Each of the 2 T cell receptor beta chains below was sequenced from the same sample in a study of blood T cell repertoires in COVID-19. Produced via immunoSEQ multiplex PCR; TCRdb's table is partial and in-frame only. The data show around 25,000 clones, around 85% seen once. The specimen was peripheral blood. The receptors were gathered from a human donor with active COVID-19. The donor label of this sample is uncertain.

J is TRBJ2-1 and V is TRBV7-8; tentative D call: TRBD2 (7 bases). V lost 5 bases to trimming and J lost 8 bases, with 25 bases between them. This CDR3 contains 17 residues. CDR1 and CDR2 (germline): SGHVS, FQNEAQ. DNA for the CDR3: TGTGCCAGCAGCATCCGGGCCAAAGGGGGGGCAGGGTATGAGCAGTTCTTC. It codes for CASSIRAKGGAGYEQFF.

The chain recombines TRBV5-5 with TRBJ1-1; 7 bases line up with TRBD1. Per germline, CDR1 SGHKS and CDR2 YYEKEE (reference sequence). The CDR3 is made up of 13 amino acids. V was clipped by 4 bases and J by 7 bases; unmatched bases: 7. The DNA for the CDR3 is TGTGCCAGCAGCCCAGACAGGGTAGTTGAAGCTTTCTTT. Encoded protein: CASSPDRVVEAFF.